Following are 16 T cell receptor beta chains from one sample sequenced in a study of blood T cell repertoires in COVID-19. Profiling relied on immunoSEQ multiplex PCR, and the TCRdb table lists in-frame clones only, not all of them. Here the sample spans around 310,000 clones, more than 75% being singletons. The sequenced sample consisted of peripheral blood. The receptor source for this set is a woman aged 50 to 60 with active or convalescent COVID-19.

The chain recombines TRBV18 with TRBJ1-1; the match to TRBD1 covers 8 bases. The CDR3 has 15 residues. J lost 0 bases, V lost 6 bases, and 6 bases had no gene match. Germline V gives CDR1 KGHSH, CDR2 LQKENI. This CDR3 reads CASSRMTGVNTEAFF. The CDR3 nucleotides are TGTGCCAGCTCTCGAATGACAGGGGTGAACACTGAAGCTTTCTTT.

Only one count was recorded for this clone. The rearrangement joins TRBV2 to TRBJ2-5; 7 bases match TRBD1. The CDR3 contains 14 residues. Germline loops: CDR1 SNHLY, CDR2 FYNNEI. J gave up 3 bases and V 5 bases, and 6 bases lay outside the gene matches. In DNA form, the CDR3 reads TGTGCCAGCAGTAGCCAGGGGGTGGAAGAGACCCAGTACTTC. Amino acid sequence: CASSSQGVEETQYF. The variable domain in full, completed from reference TRBV2 and TRBJ2-5, reads EPEVTQTPSHQVTQMGQEVILRCVPISNHLYFYWYRQILGQKVEFLVSFYNNEISEKSEIFDDQFSVERPDGSNFTLKIRSTKLEDSAMYFCASSSQGVEETQYFGPGTRLLVL.

The chain employs TRBV28 and TRBJ2-7; 9 bases align to TRBD1. The CDR3 spans 18 residues. V gave up 3 bases and J gave up 0 bases; unmatched junction bases: 12. Germline V gene sequence: CDR1 MDHEN, CDR2 SYDVKM. This CDR3 is CASSLAGTGFLHSYEQYF. In nucleotides, the CDR3 is TGTGCCAGCAGTTTGGCCGGGACAGGGTTTCTTCACTCCTACGAGCAGTACTTC. The whole variable domain, remainder taken from reference TRBV28 and TRBJ2-7, is DVKVTQSSRYLVKRTGEKVFLECVQDMDHENMFWYRQDPGLGLRLIYFSYDVKMKEKGDIPEGYSVSREKKERFSLILESASTNQTSMYLCASSLAGTGFLHSYEQYFGPGTRLTVT.

The CDR3 sequence: CASSPSNTGELFF. The CDR3 region has the DNA TGCGCCAGCAGCCCCTCCAACACCGGGGAGCTGTTTTTT. This rearrangement joins TRBV5-1 to TRBJ2-2, with D unresolved. Germline CDR1 reads SGHRS; CDR2 reads YFSETQ. Trimming shortened V by 4 bases and J by 2 bases, and 6 bases separated the two germline ends. The CDR3 runs 13 residues. Supplemented by reference TRBV5-1 and TRBJ2-2, the full variable domain reads KAGVTQTPRYLIKTRGQQVTLSCSPISGHRSVSWYQQTPGQGLQFLFEYFSETQRNKGNFPGRFSGRQFSNSRSEMNVSTLELGDSALYLCASSPSNTGELFFGEGSRLTVL.

In DNA form, the CDR3 reads TGTGCCTGGAGTAGGGTCCTGGGGAGAGACGAGACCCAGTACTTC. Translation gives CAWSRVLGRDETQYF. The chain joins TRBV30 to TRBJ2-5; D is perhaps TRBD2 (5 bases). Germline CDR1 reads GTSNPN; CDR2 reads SVGIG (reference sequence). This CDR3 is 15 amino acids long. Trimming removed 2 bases at V and 5 bases at J, with 18 bases between.

The V and J genes are TRBV5-1 and TRBJ1-1, with D unclear. V dropped 7 bases and J dropped 3 bases, with 13 bases sitting between them. Per germline, CDR1 SGHRS and CDR2 YFSETQ. The CDR3 loop spans 13 amino acids. CDR3 loop: CASQSQSYTEAFF. The DNA of the CDR3 is TGCGCCAGCCAGTCACAGTCATACACTGAAGCTTTCTTT.

The chain recombines TRBV2 with TRBJ1-1; D is unresolved. This CDR3 is 11 amino acids long. The V end lost 4 bases, the J end lost 8 bases, and 8 bases lay between the germline ends. Germline V gene data show CDR1 as SNHLY and CDR2 as FYNNEI. DNA for the CDR3: TGTGCCAGCAGTGTTGGTCGGGAAGCTTTCTTT. This sequence encodes CASSVGREAFF.

V and J are TRBV19 and TRBJ2-1; 9 nucleotides agree with TRBD2. The germline CDR1 and CDR2 sequences are LNHDA and SQIVND (reference sequence). This CDR3 spans 18 amino acids. After removal of 5 bases from V and 5 bases from J, the junction contained 16 bases not matched to a gene. The CDR3: CASSPPPNLAGINNEQFF. CDR3 in DNA: TGTGCCAGTAGTCCCCCCCCAAACCTAGCGGGAATAAACAATGAGCAGTTCTTC.

The chain is built from TRBV7-2 and TRBJ2-4, with 12 bases aligning to TRBD2. Germline values: CDR1 SGHTA, CDR2 FQGNSA. The V gene end was trimmed by 6 bases and the J gene end by 2 bases; junction bases not matched to a gene: 5. The CDR3 covers 16 residues. In DNA, the CDR3 is TGTGCCAGCAGTCATACTAGCGGGAGGCCCAAAAACATTCAGTACTTC. As protein: CASSHTSGRPKNIQYF.

The chain employs TRBV30 and TRBJ2-2; D remains ambiguous. V lost 0 bases and J 2 bases, leaving 4 bases between the germline ends. The CDR3 is made up of 13 amino acids. The germline V gene encodes CDR1 GTSNPN and CDR2 SVGIG (reference sequence). The CDR3 sequence is CAWSVTNTGELFF. CDR3 DNA: TGTGCCTGGAGTGTGACAAACACCGGGGAGCTGTTTTTT.

The table lists this clone with a count of one. CDR3 in DNA: TGCGCCAGCAGCCCAATAGGTAGCGCTGAAGCTTTCTTT. Translating gives CASSPIGSAEAFF. V usage is TRBV5-1 and J usage is TRBJ1-1; no definite D call. In germline, CDR1 is SGHRS, CDR2 YFSETQ. The CDR3 is 13 residues long. Trimming removed 4 bases from V and 6 bases from J, with 13 bases in between.

The chain employs TRBV12-5 and TRBJ2-2; possible D gene TRBD2, 6 bases. The CDR3 covers 16 residues. The germline CDR1 and CDR2 sequences are LGHNT and FRNRAP. Trimming took off 2 bases at V and 1 base at J, with 11 bases between the two ends. CDR3 nucleotides: TGTGCTAGTGGTTTGTCGGGACTTCAGAACACCGGGGAGCTGTTTTTT. The encoded protein is CASGLSGLQNTGELFF. Full variable domain (outside the CDR3, taken from reference TRBV12-5 and TRBJ2-2): DARVTQTPRHKVTEMGQEVTMRCQPILGHNTVFWYRQTMMQGLELLAYFRNRAPLDDSGMPKDRFSAEMPDATLATLKIQPSEPRDSAVYFCASGLSGLQNTGELFFGEGSRLTVL.

The V gene is TRBV19, the J gene TRBJ2-7; possibly TRBD1 for D (6 bases). Germline V lookup: CDR1 LNHDA, CDR2 SQIVND (reference sequence). Trimming took off 4 bases at V and 3 bases at J, with 10 bases between the two ends. The CDR3 runs to 13 residues. The CDR3: CASSRGQVYEQYF. In DNA, the CDR3 is TGTGCCAGTAGTAGGGGACAAGTCTACGAGCAGTACTTC. The entire variable domain, with the rest obtained from reference TRBV19 and TRBJ2-7, is as follows: DGGITQSPKYLFRKEGQNVTLSCEQNLNHDAMYWYRQDPGQGLRLIYYSQIVNDFQKGDIAEGYSVSREKKESFPLTVTSAQKNPTAFYLCASSRGQVYEQYFGPGTRLTVT.

In DNA, the CDR3 is TGTGCCAGCAGTGGACAGGTTCTAGCCAAAAACATTCAGTACTTC. Translation gives CASSGQVLAKNIQYF. The chain uses TRBV6-2 or TRBV6-3 and TRBJ2-4; TRBD1 matches at 7 bases. V was pared by 5 bases and J by 0 bases, with 4 bases of the junction left unmatched. In germline, CDR1 is MNHEY, CDR2 SVGEGT. The CDR3 is 15 residues long.

The J gene is TRBJ1-3, the V gene TRBV9, with D tentatively TRBD1 (6 bases). The CDR3 sequence is 14 residues long. V was pared by 7 bases and J by 0 bases, with 11 bases between. CDR1 is SGDLS and CDR2 is YYNGEE in the germline V gene. The CDR3 here is CASGTGYSGNTIYF. The CDR3 DNA reads as TGTGCCAGCGGTACAGGGTACTCTGGAAACACCATATATTTT.

The V call is TRBV4-1, the J call TRBJ1-6; 8 bases are a match to TRBD1. Germline CDR1 is MGHRA and CDR2 is YSYEKL. J lost 3 bases, V lost 0 bases, and 10 bases had no gene match. This CDR3 has 19 amino acids. Written as DNA, the CDR3 is TGCGCCAGCAGCCAAGATGGACAGGGTATAACCTACTATAATTCACCCCTCCACTTT. Translation gives CASSQDGQGITYYNSPLHF.